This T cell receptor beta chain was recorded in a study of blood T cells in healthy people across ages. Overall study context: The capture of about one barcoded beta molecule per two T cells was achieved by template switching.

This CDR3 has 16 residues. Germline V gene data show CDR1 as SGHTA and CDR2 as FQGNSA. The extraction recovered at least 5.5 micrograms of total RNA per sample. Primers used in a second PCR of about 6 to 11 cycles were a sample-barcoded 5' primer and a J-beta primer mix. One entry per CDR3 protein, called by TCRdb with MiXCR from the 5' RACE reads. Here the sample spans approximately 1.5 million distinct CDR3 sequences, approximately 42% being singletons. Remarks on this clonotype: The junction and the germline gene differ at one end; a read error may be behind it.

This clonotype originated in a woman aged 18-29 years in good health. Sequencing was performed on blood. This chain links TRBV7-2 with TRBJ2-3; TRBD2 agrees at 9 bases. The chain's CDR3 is CAGSLQSSGVVDTQYF. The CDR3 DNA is TGTGCCGGCAGCTTACAGTCTAGCGGGGTTGTAGATACGCAGTATTTT.